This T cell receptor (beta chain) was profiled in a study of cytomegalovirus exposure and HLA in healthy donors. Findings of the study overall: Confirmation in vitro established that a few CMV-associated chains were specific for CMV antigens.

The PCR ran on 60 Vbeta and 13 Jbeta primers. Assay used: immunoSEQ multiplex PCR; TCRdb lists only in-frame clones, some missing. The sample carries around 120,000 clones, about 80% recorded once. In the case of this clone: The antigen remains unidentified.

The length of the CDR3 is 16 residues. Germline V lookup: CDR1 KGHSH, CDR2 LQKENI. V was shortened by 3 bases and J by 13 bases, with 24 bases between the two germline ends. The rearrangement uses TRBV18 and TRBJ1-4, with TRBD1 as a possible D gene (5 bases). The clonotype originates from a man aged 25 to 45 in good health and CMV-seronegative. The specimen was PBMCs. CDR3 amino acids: CASSPEIDRGVGGLFF. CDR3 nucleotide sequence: TGTGCCAGCTCACCGGAAATCGACAGAGGCGTAGGCGGACTGTTTTTT.